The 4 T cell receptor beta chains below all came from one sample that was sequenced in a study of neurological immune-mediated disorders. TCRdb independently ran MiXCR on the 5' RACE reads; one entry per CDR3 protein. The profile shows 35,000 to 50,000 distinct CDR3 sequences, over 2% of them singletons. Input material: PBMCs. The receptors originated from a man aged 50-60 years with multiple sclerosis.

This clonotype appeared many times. The CDR3 DNA reads TGCAGTGCTAGCCCCCTAATGGGGGGGGGCACTGAAGCTTTCTTT. This translates into CSASPLMGGGTEAFF. This chain connects TRBV20-1 to TRBJ1-1, with D maybe TRBD1 (5 bases). This CDR3 is 15 amino acids long. Per the germline V gene, CDR1 is DFQATT and CDR2 is SNEGSKA (reference sequence). The V end lost 3 bases, the J end lost 4 bases, and 18 bases lay between the germline ends.

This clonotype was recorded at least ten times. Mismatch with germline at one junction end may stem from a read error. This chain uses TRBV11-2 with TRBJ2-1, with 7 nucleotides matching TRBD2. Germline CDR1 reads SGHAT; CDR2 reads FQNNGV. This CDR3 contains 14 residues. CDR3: CASSLVWTSYRASF. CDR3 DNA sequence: TGTGCCAGCAGCTTAGTATGGACTAGTTATCGCGCGTCCTTC.

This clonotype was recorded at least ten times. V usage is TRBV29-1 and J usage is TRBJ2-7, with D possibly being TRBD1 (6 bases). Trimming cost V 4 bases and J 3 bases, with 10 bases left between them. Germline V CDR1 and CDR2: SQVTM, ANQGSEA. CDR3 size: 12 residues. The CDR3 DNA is TGCAGCGTTGTACAGGGACGCTACGAGCAGTACTTC. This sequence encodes CSVVQGRYEQYF.

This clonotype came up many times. The CDR3 nucleotides read TGTGCCAGCAGCTTAGCGACAGGCAATCAGCCCCAGCATTTT. It specifies CASSLATGNQPQHF. The genes are TRBV7-9 and TRBJ1-5; tentative D call: TRBD1 (5 bases). Germline assignment: CDR1 SEHNR and CDR2 FQNEAQ (reference sequence). The length of the CDR3 is 14 residues. V was pared by 0 bases and J by 2 bases, with 5 bases between.